One and the same sample provided the 23 T cell receptor beta chains below, sequenced in a study of regulatory and conventional T cells in RAG deficiency. The sorted regulatory T cells were CD4+, CD25-high and CD127-low, with genomic DNA sequenced. Data came from immunoSEQ multiplex PCR; TCRdb stores just in-frame clones and leaves some out. The sample includes 7,000 to 8,500 clones, about 93% of them seen just once. The data also belong to a second study, concerning regulatory T cells. This second study notes: The PCR used 52 TRBV and 13 TRBJ primers.

The sample taken for sequencing was CD127- CD25+ CD4+ Tregs sorted from blood. The source of these receptors is a human donor in good health.

This chain connects TRBV6-5 to TRBJ2-7; 10 bases are a match to TRBD2. The CDR3 spans 15 residues. Germline lookup yields CDR1 MNHEY and CDR2 SVGAGI. V shed 0 bases, J shed 5 bases, and the junction held 4 bases outside the gene matches. The CDR3 nucleotides read TGTGCCAGCAGTTACTCGAGCGGGGGGGACCACGAGCAGTACTTC. The encoded protein is CASSYSSGGDHEQYF.

As for this clone: At one boundary the junction diverges from the germline segment, which might be a read error. The chain has TRBV4-1 and TRBJ1-4, with D possibly being TRBD1 (5 bases). The CDR3 sequence is 13 residues long. Germline CDR1 reads MGHRA; CDR2 reads YSYEKL. CDR3 sequence (DNA): TGCGCCAGCAGCCAAGATGCGTCGACAGTCCTGGATTTT. Its translation: CASSQDASTVLDF.

Only one count was recorded for this clone. The genes are TRBV27 and TRBJ1-5, with a tentative D call TRBD1 (5 bases). The CDR3 is 15 amino acids. CDR1 MNHEY and CDR2 SMNVEV come from the germline V gene (reference sequence). V lost 2 bases to trimming and J lost 3 bases, with 11 bases between them. CDR3 DNA sequence: TGTGCCAGCAGTTTAGAATCGACAGACAATCAGCCCCAGCATTTT. Translated: CASSLESTDNQPQHF.

The chain uses TRBV19 and TRBJ1-2, with 10 positions matching TRBD1. The CDR3 has 16 residues. The germline gives CDR1 LNHDA, CDR2 SQIVND (reference sequence). The V segment lost 6 bases and the J segment 3 bases; nucleotides outside the gene matches: 10. DNA for the CDR3: TGTGCCAGTAGCCCCGGGACAGGGGATTTTTACTATGGCTACACCTTC. Translating it yields CASSPGTGDFYYGYTF.

As to this clone: Within the sample, other DNA sequences also encode this same CDR3. This chain connects TRBV6-6 to TRBJ2-4; D might be TRBD2 (6 bases). V shed 6 bases and J shed 0 bases, with 9 bases lying between them. Per germline, CDR1 MNHNY and CDR2 SVGAGI (reference sequence). The CDR3 totals 14 residues. The CDR3 nucleotides are TGTGCCAGCAGGTTAGCGGTAGCCAAAAACATTCAGTACTTC. Protein product: CASRLAVAKNIQYF.

The rearrangement joins TRBV5-1 to TRBJ2-3, with D maybe TRBD1 (5 bases). Germline V gene data show CDR1 as SGHRS and CDR2 as YFSETQ. The CDR3 length is 16 residues. V was clipped by 4 bases and J by 3 bases, with 18 bases between them. CDR3 protein: CASSNGGAYGTDTQYF. The CDR3 DNA sequence: TGCGCCAGCAGCAATGGTGGGGCCTATGGGACAGATACGCAGTATTTT.

The J gene is TRBJ1-5, the V gene TRBV9, with D perhaps TRBD1 (5 bases). The length of the CDR3 is 14 residues. CDR1 is SGDLS and CDR2 is YYNGEE in the germline V gene. Trimming pared 7 bases from V and 1 base from J, leaving 12 bases between. Here the CDR3 reads CASGSGWSNQPQHF. In DNA form, the CDR3 reads TGTGCCAGCGGTTCAGGGTGGAGCAATCAGCCCCAGCATTTT.

The V call is TRBV11-3, the J call TRBJ1-1, with 8 bases matching TRBD1. Germline loops: CDR1 SGHNT, CDR2 YENEEA. V lost 5 bases to trimming and J lost 0 bases; unmatched junction nucleotides: 11. This CDR3 has 17 amino acids. The CDR3 protein is CASSVDRGTTMNTEAFF. The CDR3 DNA is TGTGCCAGCAGCGTCGACAGGGGAACTACGATGAACACTGAAGCTTTCTTT.

This chain links TRBV28 with TRBJ1-1, with TRBD1 identical over 7 bases. The CDR3 has 13 amino acids. V dropped 6 bases and J dropped 6; count of bases not matched to a gene: 7. Germline V lookup: CDR1 MDHEN, CDR2 SYDVKM. CDR3 protein: CASSDRERAEAFF. The CDR3 nucleotides read TGTGCCAGCAGCGACAGGGAACGGGCTGAAGCTTTCTTT.

The chain links TRBV14 to TRBJ1-6, with D possibly matching TRBD1 (6 bases). This CDR3 is 17 amino acids long. V dropped 9 bases and J dropped 9 bases, with 27 bases sitting between them. Per the germline V gene, CDR1 is SGHDN and CDR2 is FVKESK. CDR3 nucleotides: TGTGCCAGAGAGGGGGACATTAAGTCCGTGGGGAGTTCACCCCTCCACTTT. Its translation: CAREGDIKSVGSSPLHF.

The chain uses TRBV4-3 and TRBJ2-7; maybe TRBD1 (6 bases). Deletions cut 1 base from V and 2 bases from J, with 12 bases between. CDR3 length: 15 amino acids. Germline CDR1 is LGHNA and CDR2 is YSLEER. Here the CDR3 reads CASSQAARDTYEQYF. The CDR3 DNA sequence: TGCGCCAGCAGCCAAGCCGCCCGGGACACCTACGAGCAGTACTTC.

CDR3 DNA sequence: TGTGCCAGTAGTACCCCGGGACAGGGTATCTACTATGGCTACACCTTC. Protein sequence: CASSTPGQGIYYGYTF. The V gene is TRBV19, the J gene TRBJ1-2; 9 nucleotides align to TRBD1. The CDR3 has 16 amino acids. V shed 4 bases and J 3 bases; nucleotides not matched to a gene: 9. Germline CDR1 reads LNHDA; CDR2 reads SQIVND (reference sequence).

The chain employs TRBV7-2 and TRBJ2-2; 7 bases are shared with TRBD2. The V segment lost 1 base and the J segment 7 bases; nucleotides outside the gene matches: 9. CDR1 and CDR2 from the germline V gene are SGHTA and FQGNSA. The CDR3 totals 16 residues. The CDR3 is CASSLGQAGAGGELFF. For the CDR3, the DNA is TGTGCCAGCAGCTTAGGCCAGGCGGGAGCTGGCGGGGAGCTGTTTTTT.

The chain couples TRBV28 to TRBJ2-7, with D possibly matching TRBD2 (6 bases). V lost 9 bases and J 6 bases, leaving 21 bases between the germline ends. The germline gives CDR1 MDHEN, CDR2 SYDVKM. The CDR3 covers 14 residues. The CDR3 region has the DNA TGTGCCAGGAGACTGGGACTCAGGCTTCGCGAGCAGTACTTC. This sequence encodes CARRLGLRLREQYF.

The rearrangement links TRBV7-6 to TRBJ2-3; no clear D gene. Germline V gives CDR1 SGHVS, CDR2 FNYEAQ. The CDR3 has 11 residues. The ends were cut back, 5 bases at V and 5 bases at J, with 5 bases in the middle. In DNA, the CDR3 is TGTGCCAGCAGCCCCCTAGATACGCAGTATTTT. Encoded protein: CASSPLDTQYF.

The J gene is TRBJ1-1, the V gene TRBV6-1; D uncertain. V was trimmed by 2 bases and J by 0 bases, leaving 7 bases between them. In germline, CDR1 is MNHNS, CDR2 SASEGT. This CDR3 contains 14 residues. The CDR3 nucleotides read TGTGCCAGCAGTGAAATAAATATGAACACTGAAGCTTTCTTT. Protein product: CASSEINMNTEAFF.

J is TRBJ1-2 and V is TRBV19; tentatively, D is TRBD1 (5 bases). Trimming shortened V by 1 base and J by 4 bases, and 13 bases separated the two germline ends. Looked up from germline, CDR1 is LNHDA and CDR2 is SQIVND (reference sequence). The CDR3 extends over 15 amino acids. The CDR3 DNA reads as TGTGCCAGTAGTATAGGGGGGACTACGTTCTATGGCTACACCTTC. Translation: CASSIGGTTFYGYTF.

The chain combines TRBV5-4 with TRBJ1-1, with 9 bases matching TRBD1. The germline V gene has CDR1 SGHNT and CDR2 YYREEE (reference sequence). CDR3 length: 18 residues. Trimming removed 4 bases from V and 1 base from J; junction bases left unmatched: 14. DNA for the CDR3: TGTGCCAGCAGCCCTTACATGGGGACAGGGCGCCAGAACACTGAAGCTTTCTTT. Translation gives CASSPYMGTGRQNTEAFF.

The rearrangement uses TRBV15 and TRBJ2-7, with 7 bases aligning to TRBD1. The V and J ends lost 5 bases and 2 bases, in that order; junction bases with no gene match: 18. The CDR3 contains 18 residues. The germline CDR1 and CDR2 sequences are LNHNV and YYDKDF (reference sequence). Written as DNA, the CDR3 is TGTGCCACCAGCTCAATTCCCGGAAGTTGGGACAGAACCTACGAGCAGTACTTC. This encodes CATSSIPGSWDRTYEQYF.

The sample holds one count of this clone. The rearrangement uses TRBV18 and TRBJ1-2; D unresolved. There are 17 residues in the CDR3. Trimming removed 3 bases from V and 5 bases from J, with 22 bases in between. Germline values: CDR1 KGHSH, CDR2 LQKENI. CDR3 region: CASSPSQGGPLHYGYTF. The CDR3 nucleotides are TGTGCCAGCTCACCCTCACAAGGAGGACCGCTCCATTATGGCTACACCTTC.

This chain joins TRBV2 and TRBJ1-4; tentatively, D is TRBD1 (5 bases). This CDR3 has 17 residues. Germline V gene data show CDR1 as SNHLY and CDR2 as FYNNEI. Trimming took 7 bases from V and 7 from J, leaving 25 bases between them. Here the CDR3 DNA reads TGTGCCAGCACCGGCGGGGGAAGTAGGGGAGTGGGTGAAAAACTGTTTTTT. It encodes CASTGGGSRGVGEKLFF.

This clone has more than one count but fewer than ten. The V gene is TRBV5-3, the J gene TRBJ1-3; 9 bases map to TRBD1. TRBV5-3 qualifies as an ORF whose function is uncertain. This CDR3 has 16 residues. After removal of 7 bases from V and 3 bases from J, the junction contained 11 bases not matched to a gene. CDR3 DNA: TGTGCCAGATTCCGGACAGGGGAGTTGGGTGGAAACACCATATATTTT. As protein: CARFRTGELGGNTIYF.

The rearrangement links TRBV18 to TRBJ2-1; 10 positions match TRBD1. The CDR3 sequence is 14 residues long. J was trimmed by 3 bases and V by 4 bases; bases with no gene match: 0. CDR1 and CDR2 from the germline V gene are KGHSH and LQKENI. The CDR3 is CASSRTGGYNEQFF. CDR3 nucleotide sequence: TGTGCCAGCTCACGGACAGGGGGCTACAATGAGCAGTTCTTC.